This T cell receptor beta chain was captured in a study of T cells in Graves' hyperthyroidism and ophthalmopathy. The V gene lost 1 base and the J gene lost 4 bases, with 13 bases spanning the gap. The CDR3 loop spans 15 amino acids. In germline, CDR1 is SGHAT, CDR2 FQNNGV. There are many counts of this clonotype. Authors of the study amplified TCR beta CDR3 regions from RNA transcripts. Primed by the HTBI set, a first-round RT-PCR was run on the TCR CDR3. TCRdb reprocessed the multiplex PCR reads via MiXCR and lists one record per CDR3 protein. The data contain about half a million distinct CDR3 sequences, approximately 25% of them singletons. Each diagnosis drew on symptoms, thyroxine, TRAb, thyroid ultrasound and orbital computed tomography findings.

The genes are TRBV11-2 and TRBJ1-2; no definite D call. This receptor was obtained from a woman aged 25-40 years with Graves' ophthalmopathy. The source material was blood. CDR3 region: CASSLGSGTFYGYTF. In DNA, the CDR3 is TGTGCCAGCAGCTTAGGATCGGGCACCTTCTATGGCTACACCTTC. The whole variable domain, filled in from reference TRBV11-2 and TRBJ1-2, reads EAGVAQSPRYKIIEKRQSVAFWCNPISGHATLYWYQQILGQGPKLLIQFQNNGVVDDSQLPKDRFSAERLKGVDSTLKIQPAKLEDSAVYLCASSLGSGTFYGYTFGSGTRLTVV.